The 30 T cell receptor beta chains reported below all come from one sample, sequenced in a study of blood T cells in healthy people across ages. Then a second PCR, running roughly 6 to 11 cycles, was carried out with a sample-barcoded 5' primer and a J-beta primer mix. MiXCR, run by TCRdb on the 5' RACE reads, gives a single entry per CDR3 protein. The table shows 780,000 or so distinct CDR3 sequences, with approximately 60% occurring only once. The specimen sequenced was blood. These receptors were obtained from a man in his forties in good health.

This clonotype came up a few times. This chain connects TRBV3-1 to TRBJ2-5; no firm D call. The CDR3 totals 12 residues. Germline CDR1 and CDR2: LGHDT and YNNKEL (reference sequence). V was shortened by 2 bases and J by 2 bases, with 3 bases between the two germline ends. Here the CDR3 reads CASSQQQETQYF. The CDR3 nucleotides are TGTGCCAGCAGCCAACAACAAGAGACCCAGTACTTC.

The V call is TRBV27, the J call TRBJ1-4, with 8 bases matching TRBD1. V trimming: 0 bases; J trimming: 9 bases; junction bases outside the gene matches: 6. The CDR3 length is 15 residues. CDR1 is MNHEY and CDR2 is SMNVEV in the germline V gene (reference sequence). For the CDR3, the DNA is TGTGCCAGCAGTTTATCAAGGAGCAGGGGGCAAAAACTGTTTTTT. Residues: CASSLSRSRGQKLFF.

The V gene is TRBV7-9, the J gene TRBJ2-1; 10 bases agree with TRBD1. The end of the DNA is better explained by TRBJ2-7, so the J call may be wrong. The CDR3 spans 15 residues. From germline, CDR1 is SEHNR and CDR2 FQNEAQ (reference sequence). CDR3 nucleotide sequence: TGTGCCAGCAGCATACCAGACAGGGGGCGCGACGAGCAGTACTTC. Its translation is CASSIPDRGRDEQYF.

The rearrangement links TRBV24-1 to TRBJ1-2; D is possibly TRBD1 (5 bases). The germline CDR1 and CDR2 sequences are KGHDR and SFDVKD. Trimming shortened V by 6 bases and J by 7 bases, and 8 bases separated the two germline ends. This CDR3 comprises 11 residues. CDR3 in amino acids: CATSLGGGYTF. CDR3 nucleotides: TGTGCCACCAGTCTGGGGGGTGGCTACACCTTC.

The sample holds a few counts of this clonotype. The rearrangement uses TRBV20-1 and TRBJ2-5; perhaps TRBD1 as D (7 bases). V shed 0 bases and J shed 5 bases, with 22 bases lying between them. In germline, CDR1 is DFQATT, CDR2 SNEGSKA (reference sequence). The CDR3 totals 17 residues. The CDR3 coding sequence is TGCAGTGCTAGAGATTATTCTCGGGGGAAAGGGGGCGAGACCCAGTACTTC. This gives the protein CSARDYSRGKGGETQYF.

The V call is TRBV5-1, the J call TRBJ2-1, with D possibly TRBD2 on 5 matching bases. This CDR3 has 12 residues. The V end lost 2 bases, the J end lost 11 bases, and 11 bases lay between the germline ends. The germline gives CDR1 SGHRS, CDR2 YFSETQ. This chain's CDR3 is CASSFLAAQQFF. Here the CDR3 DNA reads TGCGCCAGCAGCTTCCTAGCTGCCCAGCAGTTCTTC.

CDR3 in DNA: TGCAGTGCTAGAATCGGACAGGTCAATTCACCCCTCCACTTT. Amino acids: CSARIGQVNSPLHF. This chain connects TRBV20-1 to TRBJ1-6; 7 bases match TRBD1. The germline V gene has CDR1 DFQATT and CDR2 SNEGSKA (reference sequence). V gave up 2 bases and J gave up 7 bases; unmatched junction bases: 5. The CDR3 covers 14 residues.

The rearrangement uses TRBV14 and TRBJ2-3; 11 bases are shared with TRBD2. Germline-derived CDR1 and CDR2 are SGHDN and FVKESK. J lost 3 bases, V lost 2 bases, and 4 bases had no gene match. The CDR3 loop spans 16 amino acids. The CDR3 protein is CASSQLSSGGTDTQYF. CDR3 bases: TGTGCCAGCAGCCAACTATCTAGCGGGGGGACAGATACGCAGTATTTT.

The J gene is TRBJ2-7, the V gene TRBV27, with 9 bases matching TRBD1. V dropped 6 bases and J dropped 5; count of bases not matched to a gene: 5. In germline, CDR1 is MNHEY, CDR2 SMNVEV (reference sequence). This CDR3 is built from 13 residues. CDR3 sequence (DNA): TGTGCCAGCAGGTACAGGGGGCTGGACGAGCAGTACTTC. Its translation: CASRYRGLDEQYF.

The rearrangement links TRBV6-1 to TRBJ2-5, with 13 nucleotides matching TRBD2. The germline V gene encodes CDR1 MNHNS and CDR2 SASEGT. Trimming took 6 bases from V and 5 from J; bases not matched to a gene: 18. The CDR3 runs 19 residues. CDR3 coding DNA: TGTGCCAGCAGGACGGGACTAGCGGGACGAGACGCCATGAGGGAGACCCAGTACTTC. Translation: CASRTGLAGRDAMRETQYF.

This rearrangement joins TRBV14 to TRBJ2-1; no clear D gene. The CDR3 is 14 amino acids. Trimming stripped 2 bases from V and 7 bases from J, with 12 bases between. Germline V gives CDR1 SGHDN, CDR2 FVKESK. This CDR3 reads CASSQHIQGNEQFF. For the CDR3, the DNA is TGTGCCAGCAGCCAACACATCCAAGGGAATGAGCAGTTCTTC.

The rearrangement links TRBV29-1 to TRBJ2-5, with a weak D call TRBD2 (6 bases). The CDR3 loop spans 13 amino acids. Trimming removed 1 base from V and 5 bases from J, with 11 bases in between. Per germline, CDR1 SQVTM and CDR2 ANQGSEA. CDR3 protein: CSVEVVEGETQYF. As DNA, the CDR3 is TGCAGCGTTGAAGTGGTGGAGGGGGAGACCCAGTACTTC.

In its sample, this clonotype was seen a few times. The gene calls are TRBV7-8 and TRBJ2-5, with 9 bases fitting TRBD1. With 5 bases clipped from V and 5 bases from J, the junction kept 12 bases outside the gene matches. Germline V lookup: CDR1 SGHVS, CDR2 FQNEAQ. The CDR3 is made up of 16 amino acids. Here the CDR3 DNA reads TGTGCCAGCAGCCCAGGAGGGACAGGGTTAATGGAGACCCAGTACTTC. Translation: CASSPGGTGLMETQYF. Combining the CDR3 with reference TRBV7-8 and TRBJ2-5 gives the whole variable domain GAGVSQSPRYKVAKRGQDVALRCDPISGHVSLFWYQQALGQGPEFLTYFQNEAQLDKSGLPSDRFFAERPEGSVSTLKIQRTQQEDSAVYLCASSPGGTGLMETQYFGPGTRLLVL.

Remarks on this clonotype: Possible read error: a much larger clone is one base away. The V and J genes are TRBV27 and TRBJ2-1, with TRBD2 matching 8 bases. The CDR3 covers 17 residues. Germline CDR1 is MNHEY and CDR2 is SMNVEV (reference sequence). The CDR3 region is CAGSLLASGGQWYEQFF. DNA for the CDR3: TGTGCCGGCAGTTTACTCGCGTCGGGGGGGCAATGGTATGAGCAGTTCTTC.

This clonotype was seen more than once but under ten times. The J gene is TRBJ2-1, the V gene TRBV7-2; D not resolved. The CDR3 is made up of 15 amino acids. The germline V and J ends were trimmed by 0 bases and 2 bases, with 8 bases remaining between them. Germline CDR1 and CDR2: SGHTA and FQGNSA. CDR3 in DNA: TGTGCCAGCAGCTTAGCGTCAGAGACCTACAATGAGCAGTTCTTC. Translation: CASSLASETYNEQFF. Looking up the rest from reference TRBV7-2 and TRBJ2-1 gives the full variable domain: GAGVSQSPSNKVTEKGKDVELRCDPISGHTALYWYRQSLGQGLEFLIYFQGNSAPDKSGLPSDRFSAERTGGSVSTLTIQRTQQEDSAVYLCASSLASETYNEQFFGPGTRLTVL.

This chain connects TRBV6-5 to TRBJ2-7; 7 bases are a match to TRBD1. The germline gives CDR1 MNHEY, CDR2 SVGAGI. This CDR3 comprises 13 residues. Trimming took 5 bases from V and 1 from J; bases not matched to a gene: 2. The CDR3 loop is CASSHRGSYEQYF. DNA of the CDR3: TGTGCCAGCAGTCACAGGGGTTCCTACGAGCAGTACTTC.

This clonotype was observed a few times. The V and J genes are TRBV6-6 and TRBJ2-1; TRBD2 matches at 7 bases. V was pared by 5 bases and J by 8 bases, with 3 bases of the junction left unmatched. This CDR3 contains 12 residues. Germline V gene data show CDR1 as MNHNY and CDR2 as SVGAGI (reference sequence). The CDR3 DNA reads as TGTGCCAGCAGTGGAGGGAGGGATGAGCAGTTCTTC. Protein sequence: CASSGGRDEQFF.

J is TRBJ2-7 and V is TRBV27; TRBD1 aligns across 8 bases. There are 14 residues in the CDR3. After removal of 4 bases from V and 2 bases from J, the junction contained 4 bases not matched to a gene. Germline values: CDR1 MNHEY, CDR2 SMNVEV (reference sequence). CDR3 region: CASSSTGGPYEQYF. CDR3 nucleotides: TGTGCCAGCAGTTCTACAGGGGGTCCCTACGAGCAGTACTTC.

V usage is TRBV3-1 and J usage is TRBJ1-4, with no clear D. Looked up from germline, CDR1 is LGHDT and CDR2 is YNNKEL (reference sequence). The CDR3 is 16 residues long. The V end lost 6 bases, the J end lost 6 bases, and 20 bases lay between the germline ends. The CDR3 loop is CASRVRLAGSDEKLFF. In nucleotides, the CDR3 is TGTGCCAGCAGGGTGCGGCTAGCGGGATCGGATGAAAAACTGTTTTTT. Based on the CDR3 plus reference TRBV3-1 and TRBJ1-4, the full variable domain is DTAVSQTPKYLVTQMGNDKSIKCEQNLGHDTMYWYKQDSKKFLKIMFSYNNKELIINETVPNRFSPKSPDKAHLNLHINSLELGDSAVYFCASRVRLAGSDEKLFFGSGTQLSVL.

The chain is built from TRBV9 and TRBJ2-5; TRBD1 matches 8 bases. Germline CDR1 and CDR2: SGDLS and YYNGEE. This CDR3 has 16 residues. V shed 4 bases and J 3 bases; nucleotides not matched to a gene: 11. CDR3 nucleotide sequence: TGTGCCAGCAGCAAACGACGCCTGACAGGGGAAGAGACCCAGTACTTC. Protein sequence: CASSKRRLTGEETQYF.

CDR3 residues: CASMDHEQYF. The CDR3 DNA reads as TGTGCCAGCATGGACCACGAGCAGTACTTC. V usage is TRBV6-2 or TRBV6-3 and J usage is TRBJ2-7; the D is unclear. The V end was cut by 7 bases, the J end by 5 bases, with 6 bases between. CDR3 length: 10 residues. Germline V lookup: CDR1 MNHEY, CDR2 SVGEGT.

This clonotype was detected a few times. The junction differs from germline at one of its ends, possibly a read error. CDR3 sequence: CASSHSRGLNEKLFF. CDR3 DNA: TGTGCCAGCAGTCACTCCAGGGGTCTAAATGAAAAACTGTTTTTT. The V gene is TRBV6-5, the J gene TRBJ1-4; D is possibly TRBD1 (6 bases). The V gene's germline CDR1 is MNHEY and CDR2 SVGAGI. The CDR3 covers 15 residues.

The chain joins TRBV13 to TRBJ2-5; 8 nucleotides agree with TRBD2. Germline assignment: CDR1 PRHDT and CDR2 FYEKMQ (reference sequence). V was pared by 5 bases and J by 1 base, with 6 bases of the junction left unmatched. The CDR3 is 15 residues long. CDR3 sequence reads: CASSQYGGAQETQYF. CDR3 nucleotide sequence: TGTGCCAGCAGCCAATACGGGGGGGCCCAAGAGACCCAGTACTTC.

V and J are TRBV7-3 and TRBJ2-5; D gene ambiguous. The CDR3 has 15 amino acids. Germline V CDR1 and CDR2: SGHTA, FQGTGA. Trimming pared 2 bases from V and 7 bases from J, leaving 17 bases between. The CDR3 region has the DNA TGTGCCAGCAGCTTAGATACAAGCGCCTTAGGGACCCAGTACTTC. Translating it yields CASSLDTSALGTQYF.

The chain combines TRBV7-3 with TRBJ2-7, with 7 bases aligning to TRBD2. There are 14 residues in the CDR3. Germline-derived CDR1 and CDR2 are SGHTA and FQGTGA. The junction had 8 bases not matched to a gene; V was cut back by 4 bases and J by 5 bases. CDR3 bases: TGTGCCAGCAGCTCCAGCGGGGAAGGCGACGAGCAGTACTTC. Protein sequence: CASSSSGEGDEQYF.

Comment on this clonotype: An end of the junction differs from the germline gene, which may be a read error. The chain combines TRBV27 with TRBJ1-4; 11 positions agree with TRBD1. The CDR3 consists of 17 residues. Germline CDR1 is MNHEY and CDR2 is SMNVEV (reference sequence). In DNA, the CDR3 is TGTGCCGGCAGTCCACGGACAGGGGGCAGAACTAATGAAAAACTGTTTTTT. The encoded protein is CAGSPRTGGRTNEKLFF.

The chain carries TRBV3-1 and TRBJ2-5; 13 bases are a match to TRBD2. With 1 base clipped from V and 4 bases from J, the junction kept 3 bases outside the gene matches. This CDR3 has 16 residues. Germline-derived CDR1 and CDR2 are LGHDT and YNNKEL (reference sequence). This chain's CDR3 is CASSQGLAGGIETQYF. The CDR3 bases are TGTGCCAGCAGCCAAGGACTAGCGGGGGGCATAGAGACCCAGTACTTC.

CDR3 amino acids: CAWRARGTYEQYF. The CDR3, as DNA: TGTGCCTGGAGAGCAAGGGGAACCTACGAGCAGTACTTC. This chain connects TRBV30 to TRBJ2-7, with D perhaps TRBD1 (5 bases). V shed 3 bases and J shed 2 bases, with 11 bases lying between them. The germline V gene has CDR1 GTSNPN and CDR2 SVGIG (reference sequence). The CDR3 has 13 residues.

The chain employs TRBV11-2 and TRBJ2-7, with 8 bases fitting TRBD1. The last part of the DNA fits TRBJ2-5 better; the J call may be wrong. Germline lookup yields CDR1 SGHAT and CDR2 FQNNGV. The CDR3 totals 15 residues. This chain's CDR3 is CASSFSGGAEETQYF. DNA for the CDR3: TGTGCCAGCAGCTTCTCAGGGGGCGCAGAGGAGACCCAGTACTTC.

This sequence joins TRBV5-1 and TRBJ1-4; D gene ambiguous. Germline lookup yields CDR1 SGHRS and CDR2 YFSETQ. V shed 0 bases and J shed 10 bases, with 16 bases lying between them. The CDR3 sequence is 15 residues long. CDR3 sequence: CASSLETTPPGKLFF. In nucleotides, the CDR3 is TGCGCCAGCAGCTTGGAGACAACCCCACCAGGAAAACTGTTTTTT.